This T cell receptor (beta chain) was sequenced for a study of T cell repertoires in cytomegalovirus infection. Whole-study context: Recently identified HLA-C-restricted CMV epitopes were used, and well-studied HLA-B-restricted CMV epitopes were used as well. Matching HLA type and CMV infection were both indicated by public TCR beta signatures.

This clonotype showed up just a few times. Its antigen is as yet unknown. TCRdb re-analysed the reads in MiXCR, keeping a single row per CDR3 protein. Here the sample spans just over 450,000 distinct CDR3 sequences, under 45% being singletons. General study results and limits: Based on cumulative public TCR beta family frequency, carriers of CMV plus the relevant HLA were identified. Dominating the ex vivo response were HLA-C-restricted CMV-specific TCR beta clonotypes.

This specimen was cultured PBMCs, taken from culture after CMV antigen stimulation. This TCR was sampled from a human donor in good health (CMV status not recorded). Some clones in this sample may be carry-over from other donors' samples.

The CDR3 protein is CASRSGSGAYDEQFF. The CDR3 DNA sequence: TGTGCCAGCAGGTCGGGGAGTGGAGCGTACGATGAGCAGTTCTTC. The chain couples TRBV12-3 or TRBV12-4 to TRBJ2-1; D perhaps matches TRBD2 (5 bases). The germline V and J ends were trimmed by 6 bases and 8 bases, with 20 bases remaining between them. The CDR3 length is 15 residues.